Each of the 18 T cell receptor beta chains below was sequenced from the same sample in a study of beta chain features in type 1 diabetes. These receptors are not linked to any known antigen. The study reverse transcribed the entire isolated RNA, so it sequenced expressed TCRB transcripts. The repertoire was sequenced with immunoSEQ multiplex PCR; TCRdb's copy has only in-frame clones and lacks some. The data hold under 850,000 clones, with around 15% observed a single time. Study findings and constraints: When Type 1 diabetes patients were examined, their TCRB CDR3s proved moderately but significantly shorter in all four CD4+ subsets.

The sample taken for sequencing was naive CD4+ T cells from blood. The source of these receptors is a man aged 18 to 30 with type 1 diabetes.

The chain uses TRBV11-3 and TRBJ2-5, with a possible D match to TRBD1 (6 bases). Trimming took 0 bases from V and 7 from J, leaving 9 bases between them. The germline V gene has CDR1 SGHNT and CDR2 YENEEA. The CDR3 is 13 amino acids. The CDR3 loop is CASSLDLRGTQYF. As DNA, the CDR3 is TGTGCCAGCAGCTTAGACCTCAGGGGGACCCAGTACTTC.

In this sample, this clone turned up a few times. The chain recombines TRBV5-4 with TRBJ2-1, with 7 bases matching TRBD2. This CDR3 is 15 amino acids long. V was clipped by 0 bases and J by 7 bases; unmatched bases: 7. CDR1 and CDR2 from the germline V gene are SGHNT and YYREEE (reference sequence). CDR3 residues: CASSLEGGSWNEQFF. The CDR3 coding sequence is TGTGCCAGCAGCTTGGAGGGAGGGTCCTGGAATGAGCAGTTCTTC.

The sample holds a few counts of this clone. This rearrangement joins TRBV6-5 to TRBJ2-1; TRBD2 might be the D (5 bases). Trimming shortened V by 4 bases and J by 10 bases, and 8 bases separated the two germline ends. The CDR3 has 11 amino acids. Germline V lookup: CDR1 MNHEY, CDR2 SVGAGI. CDR3 in amino acids: CASSSGGEQFF. In DNA, the CDR3 is TGTGCCAGCAGTTCGGGCGGGGAGCAGTTCTTC.

This clone occurred a few times. This chain joins TRBV19 and TRBJ2-3; D perhaps matches TRBD2 (6 bases). Trimming stripped 9 bases from V and 5 bases from J, with 15 bases between. Germline V lookup: CDR1 LNHDA, CDR2 SQIVND (reference sequence). The CDR3 consists of 13 residues. CDR3 coding DNA: TGTGCCAGCGCCGGGGGAACAAGAGATACGCAGTATTTT. Protein sequence: CASAGGTRDTQYF.

This rearrangement joins TRBV2 to TRBJ1-5, with unresolved D. This CDR3 is built from 15 residues. The V end was cut by 2 bases, the J end by 5 bases, with 13 bases between. Germline values: CDR1 SNHLY, CDR2 FYNNEI. The CDR3 DNA is TGTGCCAGCAGTGAAAGTTTTGAGACCTATCAGCCCCAGCATTTT. It encodes CASSESFETYQPQHF. The full variable domain, rest sourced from reference TRBV2 and TRBJ1-5, is EPEVTQTPSHQVTQMGQEVILRCVPISNHLYFYWYRQILGQKVEFLVSFYNNEISEKSEIFDDQFSVERPDGSNFTLKIRSTKLEDSAMYFCASSESFETYQPQHFGDGTRLSIL.

A note on this clone: The identical CDR3 is also encoded by other nucleotide sequences in the sample. The CDR3, as DNA: TGTGCCTGGAGTGGGACAGTGAGCAATCAGCCCCAGCATTTT. It is translated as CAWSGTVSNQPQHF. The V gene is TRBV30, the J gene TRBJ1-5, with D perhaps TRBD1 (6 bases). In germline, CDR1 is GTSNPN, CDR2 SVGIG (reference sequence). This CDR3 is 14 amino acids long. Trimming shortened V by 1 base and J by 1 base, and 8 bases separated the two germline ends.

In its sample, this clone was seen a few times. The chain joins TRBV30 to TRBJ1-1; 7 bases align to TRBD1. After removal of 2 bases from V and 4 bases from J, the junction contained 10 bases not matched to a gene. CDR3 length: 15 amino acids. CDR1 and CDR2 (germline): GTSNPN, SVGIG (reference sequence). The chain's CDR3 is CAWSTPQGIITEAFF. The CDR3 coding sequence is TGTGCCTGGAGTACCCCACAGGGGATTATCACTGAAGCTTTCTTT.

A few counts support this clone. The chain links TRBV5-1 to TRBJ1-4, with 8 nucleotides matching TRBD1. The CDR3 has 14 amino acids. Germline CDR1 SGHRS, CDR2 YFSETQ. Trimming took 4 bases from V and 5 from J; bases not matched to a gene: 4. CDR3: CASSQTGENEKLFF. The DNA for the CDR3 is TGCGCCAGCAGCCAGACAGGGGAAAATGAAAAACTGTTTTTT.

The chain links TRBV4-1 to TRBJ2-7; TRBD2 aligns across 11 bases. CDR3 length: 17 amino acids. V lost 0 bases and J lost 3; bases outside the gene matches: 7. Germline lookup yields CDR1 MGHRA and CDR2 YSYEKL. Here the CDR3 DNA reads TGCGCCAGCAGCCAAGATACTAGCGGGGGTTTACGCTACGAGCAGTACTTC. It yields the protein CASSQDTSGGLRYEQYF.

This clone was seen a handful of times. The rearrangement links TRBV19 to TRBJ1-4; D is uncertain. The CDR3 totals 15 residues. The germline gives CDR1 LNHDA, CDR2 SQIVND (reference sequence). Between the trimmed V and J ends, which lost 8 bases and 5 bases, there was a span of 18 bases. CDR3 sequence: CASVLGGGRNEKLFF. CDR3 nucleotides: TGTGCCAGTGTCCTGGGCGGCGGGCGAAATGAAAAACTGTTTTTT.

V is TRBV6-6 and J is TRBJ1-3; weak D call: TRBD1 (5 bases). Per the germline V gene, CDR1 is MNHNY and CDR2 is SVGAGI (reference sequence). The CDR3 spans 15 residues. The V gene lost 6 bases and the J gene lost 0 bases, with 12 bases spanning the gap. This chain's CDR3 is CASSPRGSSGNTIYF. CDR3 nucleotides: TGTGCCAGCAGCCCCCGGGGGAGCTCTGGAAACACCATATATTTT.

J is TRBJ2-3 and V is TRBV7-9; 7 nucleotides line up with TRBD2. Germline-derived CDR1 and CDR2 are SEHNR and FQNEAQ (reference sequence). J gave up 14 bases and V 5 bases, and 13 bases lay outside the gene matches. The CDR3 has 13 amino acids. The DNA of the CDR3 is TGTGCCAGCAGCCAAACTCTAGCGGCGATTGGGTATTTT. Translation gives CASSQTLAAIGYF. Full variable domain (remainder filled in from reference TRBV7-9 and TRBJ2-3): DTGVSQNPRHKITKRGQNVTFRCDPISEHNRLYWYRQTLGQGPEFLTYFQNEAQLEKSRLLSDRFSAERPKGSFSTLEIQRTEQGDSAMYLCASSQTLAAIGYFGPGTRLTVL.

This clone was counted a few times. The CDR3 loop is CASSYSGGRDTGELFF. In DNA, the CDR3 is TGTGCCAGCAGTTACTCTGGGGGGCGGGACACCGGGGAGCTGTTTTTT. The chain couples TRBV6-5 to TRBJ2-2, with D tentatively TRBD1 or TRBD2 (6 bases each). The germline V gene has CDR1 MNHEY and CDR2 SVGAGI. V lost 0 bases and J lost 3, with 11 bases in between. This CDR3 is 16 amino acids long.

This clone was counted a few times. The CDR3 bases are TGTGCCAGCAGCCCCAGGGGACAGGGGGATCAGCCCCAGCATTTT. Residues: CASSPRGQGDQPQHF. The V call is TRBV25-1, the J call TRBJ1-5, with 11 bases fitting TRBD1. The germline gives CDR1 MGHDK, CDR2 SYGVNS. V shed 6 bases and J 5 bases; nucleotides not matched to a gene: 6. CDR3 length equals 15 residues.

This clone was picked up a small number of times. The V call is TRBV7-2, the J call TRBJ2-5; D unresolved. Looked up from germline, CDR1 is SGHTA and CDR2 is FQGNSA. This CDR3 region has 14 residues. The germline V and J ends were trimmed by 1 base and 4 bases, with 10 bases remaining between them. The chain's CDR3 is CASSLGDSRETQYF. The CDR3, as DNA: TGTGCCAGCAGCTTAGGAGATAGCCGAGAGACCCAGTACTTC.

A note on this clone: An end of the junction does not agree with germline; a read error may underlie this. The chain recombines TRBV6-6 with TRBJ2-7; TRBD1 aligns across 11 bases. Per the germline V gene, CDR1 is MNHNY and CDR2 is SVGAGI (reference sequence). The CDR3 spans 13 residues. CDR3 loop: CASSPSSRDRGDF. DNA for the CDR3: TGTGCCAGCAGTCCAAGCTCGAGGGACAGGGGGGACTTC.

This clone was seen only a few times. The chain joins TRBV7-9 to TRBJ1-2; 9 bases map to TRBD1. J lost 6 bases, V lost 4 bases, and 9 bases had no gene match. Germline V gives CDR1 SEHNR, CDR2 FQNEAQ (reference sequence). The CDR3 has 15 residues. The CDR3 reads CASSYRRQGENGYTF. CDR3 in DNA: TGTGCCAGCAGCTACCGTCGACAGGGGGAGAATGGCTACACCTTC.

This chain joins TRBV2 and TRBJ2-5, with D maybe TRBD1 (6 bases). With 5 bases removed from V and 7 bases from J, the gap between germline ends came to 11 bases. The CDR3 length is 12 residues. The germline V gene encodes CDR1 SNHLY and CDR2 FYNNEI. The CDR3 nucleotides are TGTGCCAGCAGTACAGGGCTGGGGACCCAGTACTTC. Its protein is CASSTGLGTQYF.